The 18 T cell receptor beta chains given below trace back to one sample, sequenced in a study of CD8 T cells in ankylosing spondylitis. MiXCR, run by TCRdb on the 5' RACE reads, gives a single entry per CDR3 protein. The profile shows some 150,000 distinct CDR3 sequences, 40% to 50% of them singletons. Sequenced material: synovial fluid, either unsorted or a sorted T cell fraction (not recorded which). The receptors derive from a male donor with ankylosing spondylitis.

The rearrangement joins TRBV20-1 to TRBJ2-5; 10 bases align to TRBD2. The CDR3 contains 16 residues. The germline V gene has CDR1 DFQATT and CDR2 SNEGSKA (reference sequence). The ends lost 0 bases at V and 5 bases at J; junction bases unmatched: 9. The CDR3 nucleotides are TGCAGTGCTAGAGATTACGAGCGGGAGGGCCGGGAGACCCAGTACTTC. It translates to CSARDYEREGRETQYF.

This rearrangement joins TRBV7-8 to TRBJ1-5; D perhaps matches TRBD1 (5 bases). The length of the CDR3 is 17 residues. In germline, CDR1 is SGHVS, CDR2 FQNEAQ. The V and J ends lost 2 bases and 4 bases respectively, with 18 bases between them. In DNA, the CDR3 is TGTGCCAGCAGCTTAAAATCCGACGGGGGATTTAATCAGCCCCAGCATTTT. As protein: CASSLKSDGGFNQPQHF. Full variable domain (rest looked up from reference TRBV7-8 and TRBJ1-5): GAGVSQSPRYKVAKRGQDVALRCDPISGHVSLFWYQQALGQGPEFLTYFQNEAQLDKSGLPSDRFFAERPEGSVSTLKIQRTQQEDSAVYLCASSLKSDGGFNQPQHFGDGTRLSIL.

This chain joins TRBV15 and TRBJ1-1; 10 nucleotides line up with TRBD1. CDR1 is LNHNV and CDR2 is YYDKDF in the germline V gene (reference sequence). Trimming at V came to 0 bases and at J to 3 bases, leaving 10 bases not matched to a gene. The CDR3 extends over 18 amino acids. CDR3 sequence: CATSRDRETGGLDTEAFF. In DNA form, the CDR3 reads TGTGCCACCAGCAGAGATCGTGAGACAGGGGGCCTTGACACTGAAGCTTTCTTT.

The chain employs TRBV4-1 and TRBJ2-7; 9 bases match TRBD2. V was clipped by 0 bases and J by 5 bases; unmatched bases: 23. The CDR3 sequence is 21 residues long. In germline, CDR1 is MGHRA, CDR2 YSYEKL. The CDR3, as DNA: TGCGCCAGCAGCCAAGACTGGGTATTTTGGGTAGCGGGGGCTCGGTGGCACGAGCAGTACTTC. This translates into CASSQDWVFWVAGARWHEQYF.

This clonotype turned up a few times. The chain combines TRBV12-3 or TRBV12-4 with TRBJ2-1; perhaps D is TRBD1 or TRBD2 (5 bases each). The CDR3 runs to 16 residues. V lost 6 bases and J 0 bases, leaving 15 bases between the germline ends. For the CDR3, the DNA is TGTGCCAGCAGCCGCCTTGCAGGGAGCTCCTACAATGAGCAGTTCTTC. Translating it yields CASSRLAGSSYNEQFF.

This sequence joins TRBV19 and TRBJ2-2, with D possibly called TRBD1 or TRBD2 (5 bases each). V shed 3 bases and J shed 3 bases, with 14 bases lying between them. CDR3 length equals 16 residues. Germline V gene sequence: CDR1 LNHDA, CDR2 SQIVND (reference sequence). The CDR3 spells CASSILLGVYTGELFF. CDR3 bases: TGTGCCAGTAGTATCCTACTAGGGGTGTACACCGGGGAGCTGTTTTTT.

This chain connects TRBV10-3 to TRBJ2-7, with D possibly matching TRBD1 (7 bases). This CDR3 has 14 residues. V lost 6 bases and J lost 3, with 15 bases in between. Germline V gene data show CDR1 as ENHRY and CDR2 as SYGVKD. CDR3 sequence reads: CAIRDLQGGYEQYF. The CDR3 DNA reads as TGTGCCATCAGAGATTTGCAGGGGGGCTACGAGCAGTACTTC.

This clonotype turned up a few times. This chain connects TRBV19 to TRBJ2-2; D gene uncertain. Looked up from germline, CDR1 is LNHDA and CDR2 is SQIVND (reference sequence). CDR3 length: 12 amino acids. Trimming cost V 3 bases and J 6 bases, with 5 bases left between them. The CDR3 region has the DNA TGTGCCAGTAGTATGATATCCGGGGAGCTGTTTTTT. It is translated as CASSMISGELFF. The full variable domain, completed using reference TRBV19 and TRBJ2-2, is DGGITQSPKYLFRKEGQNVTLSCEQNLNHDAMYWYRQDPGQGLRLIYYSQIVNDFQKGDIAEGYSVSREKKESFPLTVTSAQKNPTAFYLCASSMISGELFFGEGSRLTVL.

This clonotype was seen at least ten times. The CDR3 bases are TGCGCCAGCAGCCATGGACAGGGTATAGGCACCGGGGAGCTGTTTTTT. It codes for CASSHGQGIGTGELFF. This sequence joins TRBV4-3 and TRBJ2-2, with 8 bases fitting TRBD1. The CDR3 is made up of 16 amino acids. The J segment lost 4 bases and the V segment lost 3 bases, leaving 7 bases of the junction unmatched. Germline V gene sequence: CDR1 LGHNA, CDR2 YSLEER.

The sample holds a few counts of this clonotype. The chain combines TRBV12-3 or TRBV12-4 with TRBJ1-1; 8 bases map to TRBD1. The CDR3 covers 16 residues. V was pared by 6 bases and J by 5 bases, with 14 bases of the junction left unmatched. CDR3 in DNA: TGTGCCAGCAGCGGCCGGGGGACAGGAGCAGAGACTGAAGCTTTCTTT. Protein sequence: CASSGRGTGAETEAFF.

This chain uses TRBV3-1 with TRBJ2-1; 10 nucleotides match TRBD2. J gave up 1 base and V 3 bases, and 9 bases lay outside the gene matches. Germline V CDR1 and CDR2: LGHDT, YNNKEL (reference sequence). This CDR3 has 18 residues. Here the CDR3 reads CASSHLLGGLASYNEQFF. Written as DNA, the CDR3 is TGTGCCAGCAGCCACCTACTAGGGGGACTAGCGTCCTACAATGAGCAGTTCTTC.

This clonotype was seen more than once but under ten times. CDR3 residues: CASSRDSPNDVTIYF. The CDR3 DNA is TGTGCCAGCAGCAGAGATAGTCCAAACGATGTTACCATATATTTT. The chain recombines TRBV21-1 with TRBJ1-3. TRBV21-1 is classified as a pseudogene. The CDR3 extends over 15 amino acids.

The V call is TRBV24-1, the J call TRBJ2-3, with D perhaps TRBD1 or TRBD2 (5 bases each). In germline, CDR1 is KGHDR, CDR2 SFDVKD. This CDR3 comprises 14 residues. With 0 bases removed from V and 6 bases from J, the gap between germline ends came to 9 bases. In DNA form, the CDR3 reads TGTGCCACCAGTGATTTGGACGGGGCGGATACGCAGTATTTT. This encodes CATSDLDGADTQYF.

The J gene is TRBJ2-1, the V gene TRBV2; TRBD2 matches 8 bases. V trimming: 7 bases; J trimming: 9 bases; junction bases outside the gene matches: 14. The CDR3 is 15 amino acids. In germline, CDR1 is SNHLY, CDR2 FYNNEI. CDR3 region: CASTRRTSPRVEQFF. The CDR3, as DNA: TGTGCCAGCACCCGAAGGACTAGCCCGAGGGTTGAGCAGTTCTTC.

The chain couples TRBV3-1 to TRBJ1-3; 10 bases are shared with TRBD1. The germline CDR1 and CDR2 sequences are LGHDT and YNNKEL (reference sequence). V shed 4 bases and J 6 bases; nucleotides not matched to a gene: 6. The CDR3 has 15 residues. The CDR3 nucleotides are TGTGCCAGCAGCCCCGGGACAGGGGTCTCAAACACCATATATTTT. As protein: CASSPGTGVSNTIYF.

The chain recombines TRBV2 with TRBJ2-7; 7 nucleotides agree with TRBD2. CDR1 and CDR2 from the germline V gene are SNHLY and FYNNEI. This CDR3 is built from 15 residues. V gave up 1 base and J gave up 3 bases; unmatched junction bases: 6. In nucleotides, the CDR3 is TGTGCCAGCAGTGAAGGGGCGGGAGTCGTCTACGAGCAGTACTTC. This translates into CASSEGAGVVYEQYF.

The gene calls are TRBV27 and TRBJ2-3; a weak D match, TRBD1 (5 bases). This CDR3 comprises 14 residues. Trimming stripped 6 bases from V and 6 bases from J, with 16 bases between. Per the germline V gene, CDR1 is MNHEY and CDR2 is SMNVEV (reference sequence). This CDR3 reads CASSPRDGHDTQYF. For the CDR3, the DNA is TGTGCCAGCAGCCCCAGGGATGGGCACGATACGCAGTATTTT.

A single count supports this clonotype. The V gene is TRBV24-1, the J gene TRBJ2-5; TRBD1 might be the D (6 bases). Germline V gene sequence: CDR1 KGHDR, CDR2 SFDVKD. The CDR3 consists of 15 residues. Trimming removed 0 bases from V and 0 bases from J, with 7 bases in between. The CDR3 is CATSDLEGDQETQYF. The DNA for the CDR3 is TGTGCCACCAGTGATTTGGAGGGGGACCAAGAGACCCAGTACTTC.